The clone carrying this T cell receptor beta chain was recorded a few times. Its antigen is unidentified. There are 16 residues in the CDR3. V dropped 0 bases and J dropped 3 bases, with 13 bases sitting between them. Germline loops: CDR1 MNHEY, CDR2 SVGEGT. The sample originates from a study of T cells after yellow fever vaccination. Study in general: The SMART-Seq v4 Ultra Low Input method served to prepare the low-cell-number fractions. Overall study findings and caveats: Post-booster repertoires again held most primary-vaccination clones (roughly 96% CD4, 88% CD8).

TCRdb ran MiXCR on the 5' RACE reads and lists one entry per CDR3 protein. The table includes fewer than 450,000 distinct CDR3 sequences, about 9.9% detected once. The J gene is TRBJ2-3, the V gene TRBV6-2 or TRBV6-3; tentative D call: TRBD1 (5 bases). This receptor was obtained from a man aged 18 to 29 who received the YFV17D yellow fever vaccine. The starting material was PBMCs, obtained on the day of the first yellow fever vaccination. In DNA, the CDR3 is TGTGCCAGCAGTTACTCGGACCCTGGGGCAACAGATACGCAGTATTTT. Translating gives CASSYSDPGATDTQYF.